A single sample is the source of the 14 T cell receptor beta chains below, sequenced in a study of blood T cell repertoires in COVID-19. TCRdb's table, derived via immunoSEQ multiplex PCR, lists solely in-frame clones and lacks some. This sample has 150,000 or so clones, with 80% to 85% found just once. Sequenced: peripheral blood. The receptor set was obtained from a woman aged 55-75 years with acute or convalescent COVID-19.

This rearrangement joins TRBV7-2 to TRBJ1-5; 8 positions agree with TRBD1. V was clipped by 4 bases and J by 7 bases; unmatched bases: 12. CDR3 length: 16 amino acids. The germline CDR1 and CDR2 sequences are SGHTA and FQGNSA. The CDR3 here is CASSSTIQGAGQPQHF. In DNA, the CDR3 is TGTGCCAGCAGCTCGACGATCCAGGGGGCGGGCCAGCCCCAGCATTTT.

This clone has only one observation. The chain uses TRBV7-2 and TRBJ1-2; TRBD1 aligns across 9 bases. The germline CDR1 and CDR2 sequences are SGHTA and FQGNSA. This CDR3 has 17 residues. Trimming removed 4 bases from V and 4 bases from J; junction bases left unmatched: 13. DNA for the CDR3: TGTGCCAGCAGCTCCGAATGGACAGGGGTGTTGATCTATGGCTACACCTTC. Amino acids: CASSSEWTGVLIYGYTF.

In its sample, this clone was seen once. Different DNA sequences within this sample yield the same CDR3. This chain joins TRBV30 and TRBJ1-5; D call uncertain. Germline lookup yields CDR1 GTSNPN and CDR2 SVGIG (reference sequence). The CDR3 extends over 13 amino acids. V gave up 3 bases and J gave up 2 bases, with 8 bases separating them. CDR3 coding DNA: TGTGCCTGGAGCCGCCGGGGCAATCAGCCCCAGCATTTT. Translation: CAWSRRGNQPQHF.

For the CDR3, the DNA is TGTGCCAGCAGTAACCCCGGGACTAGCGGGAGTTTTGAGCAGTTCTTC. It codes for CASSNPGTSGSFEQFF. J is TRBJ2-1 and V is TRBV27, with 14 bases lining up with TRBD2. CDR1 is MNHEY and CDR2 is SMNVEV in the germline V gene (reference sequence). CDR3 length: 16 residues. Trimming cost V 5 bases and J 9 bases; bases outside gene matches: 9.

In this sample, this clone turned up once. CDR3 region: CASSLGQENQETQYF. The CDR3, as DNA: TGTGCCAGCAGTTTAGGACAGGAGAACCAAGAGACCCAGTACTTC. V and J are TRBV28 and TRBJ2-5; 7 bases align to TRBD1. The germline V gene has CDR1 MDHEN and CDR2 SYDVKM. With V trimmed by 2 bases and J by 0 bases, 3 bases remained unmatched. This CDR3 is 15 amino acids long.

The chain employs TRBV6-1 and TRBJ2-1; tentative D call: TRBD1 (6 bases). This CDR3 spans 16 amino acids. With 4 bases removed from V and 4 bases from J, the gap between germline ends came to 17 bases. Germline lookup yields CDR1 MNHNS and CDR2 SASEGT. The CDR3 spells CASSVTGSGDYNEQFF. The CDR3 DNA sequence: TGTGCCAGCAGTGTCACAGGGTCCGGGGATTACAATGAGCAGTTCTTC.

The chain has TRBV18 and TRBJ1-5; perhaps TRBD1 as D (6 bases). The CDR3 length is 15 residues. V dropped 6 bases and J dropped 6 bases, with 18 bases sitting between them. Germline loops: CDR1 KGHSH, CDR2 LQKENI. The CDR3 nucleotides read TGTGCCAGCTCTGTGGACGGGGGGCTCGGTCAGCCCCAGCATTTT. Amino acids: CASSVDGGLGQPQHF.

The DNA for the CDR3 is TGTGCCAGCAGTTACTTCGGTAGAGGCTATGAGCAGTTCTTC. Encoded protein: CASSYFGRGYEQFF. The chain carries TRBV6-5 and TRBJ2-1; D is ambiguous. CDR1 and CDR2 from the germline V gene are MNHEY and SVGAGI. There are 14 residues in the CDR3. Trimming shortened V by 1 base and J by 8 bases, and 12 bases separated the two germline ends.

The chain employs TRBV6-4 and TRBJ1-1, with 8 positions matching TRBD1. This CDR3 spans 14 amino acids. Germline V gene sequence: CDR1 MRHNA, CDR2 SNTAGT. V was pared by 6 bases and J by 1 base, with 4 bases of the junction left unmatched. The CDR3 DNA follows: TGTGCCAGCAGCCACGGGACAGGGAACACTGAAGCTTTCTTT. Protein: CASSHGTGNTEAFF.

This sequence joins TRBV9 and TRBJ1-2; perhaps TRBD1 as D (5 bases). CDR1 and CDR2 (germline): SGDLS, YYNGEE. The CDR3 contains 13 residues. V was pared by 4 bases and J by 5 bases, with 12 bases between. The CDR3 coding sequence is TGTGCCAGCAGCCTTGAACAGGCATATGGCTACACCTTC. Translating it yields CASSLEQAYGYTF.

V and J are TRBV19 and TRBJ2-1, with D uncertain. Trimming took off 3 bases at V and 8 bases at J, with 5 bases between the two ends. CDR1 is LNHDA, CDR2 SQIVND, per germline (reference sequence). This CDR3 is built from 11 residues. CDR3 protein: CASSISYEQFF. The DNA for the CDR3 is TGTGCCAGTAGTATCTCTTATGAGCAGTTCTTC.

The chain carries TRBV28 and TRBJ1-2; 10 bases are shared with TRBD1. V shed 4 bases and J 4 bases; nucleotides not matched to a gene: 9. From germline, CDR1 is MDHEN and CDR2 SYDVKM. The CDR3 runs 16 residues. Here the CDR3 reads CASSSTPGQGTYGYTF. CDR3 DNA: TGTGCCAGCAGTTCTACGCCGGGACAGGGGACCTATGGCTACACCTTC.

This chain joins TRBV24-1 and TRBJ2-1, with unresolved D. The length of the CDR3 is 13 residues. Germline lookup yields CDR1 KGHDR and CDR2 SFDVKD. The V gene lost 2 bases and the J gene lost 10 bases, with 11 bases spanning the gap. Here the CDR3 DNA reads TGTGCCACCAGTGATTCTAACTATCCAGAGCAGTTCTTC. Amino acid sequence: CATSDSNYPEQFF.

This chain links TRBV15 with TRBJ1-4, with 7 nucleotides matching TRBD1. After removal of 5 bases from V and 8 bases from J, the junction contained 8 bases not matched to a gene. The CDR3 is made up of 14 amino acids. In germline, CDR1 is LNHNV, CDR2 YYDKDF (reference sequence). The CDR3 protein is CATSERQGREKLFF. CDR3 coding DNA: TGTGCCACCAGCGAAAGACAGGGCAGGGAAAAACTGTTTTTT.